This TCR beta chain was profiled in a study of T cell responses to AZD1222 COVID-19 vaccine. TCRdb keeps only in-frame clones here, not all; method: immunoSEQ multiplex PCR. The repertoire holds about 66,000 clones, with approximately 85% as singletons. A remark on this clone: Its antigen remains unidentified.

General study findings and limits: Donors skewed white British and female; clonal diversity was possibly underestimated. Spike was spanned by vaccine-associated CD4 TCRs, with dominance at 160-218 and 743-854. Only after the peak T cell response were repertoires sampled.

V was pared by 3 bases and J by 5 bases, with 7 bases between. Germline-derived CDR1 and CDR2 are SGHVS and FNYEAQ. The CDR3 runs 12 residues. The source is an adult in good health. The rearrangement joins TRBV7-6 to TRBJ1-1, with a possible D match to TRBD1 (5 bases). This specimen was peripheral blood, taken on day 0 of MenACWY control vaccination. The CDR3 DNA reads TGTGCCAGCAGCTTTGAGGGGACTGAAGCTTTCTTT. This sequence encodes CASSFEGTEAFF.